The source of this T cell receptor (beta chain) is a study of tumor-infiltrating lymphocytes in primary liver carcinoma. Of note for this clonotype: The antigen is unknown. The germline gene is not matched at one end of the junction; a read error may be the cause.

CDR1 is SGHNT, CDR2 YENEEA, per germline. The CDR3 is 14 amino acids. From roughly 18-30 mg of unsorted bulk tissue, DNA and RNA were co-extracted together. Samples came from superior, inferior, lateral poles and tumor centre. Starting material of roughly 550 ng total RNA yielded TCR beta cDNA via a constant-region primer. Generation of the TCR beta libraries relied on three nested multiplex PCR rounds using slightly modified ARM-PCR. TRBV1-TRBV30 forward primers paired with a C-beta reverse primer drove the first two PCR rounds, approximately 11 cycles each. TCRdb processed the multiplex PCR reads anew with MiXCR; each CDR3 protein has one entry. Among 95,000 to 150,000 distinct CDR3 sequences listed, 50% to 80% were seen once. Study-wide findings and caveats: About 7-24% of top clones, no more, were shared by all five regions. For tumor-adjacent and tumor-blood pairs, overlap was less than that seen for tumor region pairs.

The chain uses TRBV11-3 and TRBJ2-2; D uncertain. The sample was liver tumor tissue from sampling region 3. Subset noted: tumor region T3, left-lateral pole. This clonotype was sampled from a woman aged 60-70 years with primary liver carcinoma and hepatitis B virus infection. CDR3 sequence reads: CASRNHKNTEELFF. In DNA form, the CDR3 reads TGTGCCAGCAGGAACCATAAGAACACCGAGGAGTTGTTTTTC. Filled out from reference TRBV11-3 and TRBJ2-2, the complete variable domain reads EAGVVQSPRYKIIEKKQPVAFWCNPISGHNTLYWYLQNLGQGPELLIRYENEEAVDDSQLPKDRFSAERLKGVDSTLKIQPAELGDSAVYLCASRNHKNTEELFFGEGSRLTVL.